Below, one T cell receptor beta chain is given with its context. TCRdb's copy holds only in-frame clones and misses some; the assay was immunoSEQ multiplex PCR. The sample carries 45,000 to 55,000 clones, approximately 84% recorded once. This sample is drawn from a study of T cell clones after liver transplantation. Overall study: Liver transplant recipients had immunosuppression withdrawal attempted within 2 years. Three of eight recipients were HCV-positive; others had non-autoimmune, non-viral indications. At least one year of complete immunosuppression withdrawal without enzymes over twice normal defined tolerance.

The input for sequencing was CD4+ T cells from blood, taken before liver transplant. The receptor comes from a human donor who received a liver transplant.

CDR3 region: CASSWTEAADTQYF. The CDR3 coding sequence is TGTGCCAGCAGCTGGACGGAAGCGGCAGATACGCAGTATTTT. J is TRBJ2-3 and V is TRBV5-4; D is perhaps TRBD2 (5 bases). This CDR3 is 14 amino acids long. V lost 3 bases and J 4 bases, leaving 12 bases between the germline ends. Germline V CDR1 and CDR2: SGHNT, YYREEE (reference sequence).